Below are 29 T cell receptor beta chains sequenced from a single sample in a study of OX40 agonist ivuxolimab in advanced cancers. Sequencing was performed with immunoSEQ multiplex PCR; in TCRdb, only in-frame clones are kept and a portion is missing. Of roughly 67,000 clones in the sample, more than 75% were seen once. This specimen consisted of CD4+ or CD8+ T cells sorted from blood, obtained in a trial of the OX40 agonist ivuxolimab. The receptors shown here come from an adult with an advanced solid tumor such as melanoma, head and neck, liver or kidney cancer.

This clone was seen just once. V is TRBV7-6 and J is TRBJ1-1, with D possibly TRBD1 on 6 matching bases. Trimming pared 3 bases from V and 2 bases from J, leaving 13 bases between. Germline CDR1 and CDR2: SGHVS and FNYEAQ. The length of the CDR3 is 15 residues. The CDR3 region is CASSFETGRNTEAFF. CDR3 bases: TGTGCCAGCAGCTTTGAGACAGGTCGAAACACTGAAGCTTTCTTT.

The rearrangement uses TRBV19 and TRBJ2-7, with 10 nucleotides matching TRBD1. With 3 bases clipped from V and 6 bases from J, the junction kept 11 bases outside the gene matches. The germline CDR1 and CDR2 sequences are LNHDA and SQIVND (reference sequence). The CDR3 length is 16 residues. CDR3 region: CASSMDSGTGAGEQYF. CDR3 nucleotides: TGTGCCAGTAGTATGGACTCTGGGACAGGGGCTGGCGAGCAGTACTTC.

The V and J genes are TRBV5-1 and TRBJ1-2; maybe TRBD1 (6 bases). Deletions cut 3 bases from V and 4 bases from J, with 16 bases between. In germline, CDR1 is SGHRS, CDR2 YFSETQ. The CDR3 consists of 15 residues. As DNA, the CDR3 is TGCGCCAGCAGCTCACAGGGAGATGCAGGCTATGGCTACACCTTC. Translated: CASSSQGDAGYGYTF. The entire variable domain, with the rest obtained from reference TRBV5-1 and TRBJ1-2, is as follows: KAGVTQTPRYLIKTRGQQVTLSCSPISGHRSVSWYQQTPGQGLQFLFEYFSETQRNKGNFPGRFSGRQFSNSRSEMNVSTLELGDSALYLCASSSQGDAGYGYTFGSGTRLTVV.

This clone has a single count. DNA for the CDR3: TGCAGCGTTGGTCAGGGCTATTACGAGCAGTACTTC. Translated, it gives CSVGQGYYEQYF. The chain employs TRBV29-1 and TRBJ2-7, with D perhaps matching TRBD1 (5 bases). The germline gives CDR1 SQVTM, CDR2 ANQGSEA. The CDR3 extends over 12 amino acids. V lost 4 bases and J 4 bases, leaving 11 bases between the germline ends.

The V call is TRBV5-4, the J call TRBJ2-2, with TRBD2 identical over 7 bases. The CDR3 extends over 15 amino acids. The junction had 9 bases not matched to a gene; V was cut back by 2 bases and J by 8 bases. Germline V lookup: CDR1 SGHNT, CDR2 YYREEE (reference sequence). CDR3 in amino acids: CASSLAGPRGGELFF. CDR3 coding DNA: TGTGCCAGCAGCTTAGCGGGGCCCCGAGGGGGGGAGCTGTTTTTT.

For the CDR3, the DNA is TGTGCCAGCAGTGCCGCCCCAGGGAATGGCAATCAGCCCCAGCATTTT. Protein: CASSAAPGNGNQPQHF. The chain joins TRBV6-4 to TRBJ1-5; D is possibly TRBD1 (5 bases). V lost 4 bases and J lost 2, with 15 bases in between. Per germline, CDR1 MRHNA and CDR2 SNTAGT. The CDR3 loop spans 16 amino acids.

The rearrangement links TRBV6-1 to TRBJ2-3, with D possibly being TRBD1 (5 bases). The germline gives CDR1 MNHNS, CDR2 SASEGT. The CDR3 runs to 14 residues. Trimming cost V 6 bases and J 4 bases, with 14 bases left between them. CDR3 in DNA: TGTGCCAGCAGGGACATCCTCACCCCAGATACGCAGTATTTT. Translation gives CASRDILTPDTQYF.

The chain links TRBV7-6 to TRBJ2-3; 7 bases are a match to TRBD2. From germline, CDR1 is SGHVS and CDR2 FNYEAQ. The CDR3 runs 15 residues. The V and J ends lost 7 bases and 2 bases, in that order; junction bases with no gene match: 9. The CDR3: CASTPGRGDTDTQYF. In nucleotides, the CDR3 is TGTGCCAGCACCCCGGGCCGGGGGGACACAGATACGCAGTATTTT.

The V call is TRBV7-6, the J call TRBJ2-3, with D perhaps TRBD1 or TRBD2 (6 bases each). The V gene's germline CDR1 is SGHVS and CDR2 FNYEAQ. Trimming cost V 8 bases and J 1 base, with 13 bases left between them. This CDR3 has 14 residues. The CDR3 sequence: CASAVGGGTDTQYF. The CDR3 DNA reads TGTGCCAGCGCCGTGGGGGGCGGCACAGATACGCAGTATTTT.

This clone was seen a handful of times. This rearrangement joins TRBV7-6 to TRBJ2-1, with TRBD1 identical over 9 bases. Trimming removed 2 bases from V and 8 bases from J; junction bases left unmatched: 10. Germline CDR1 SGHVS, CDR2 FNYEAQ. This CDR3 comprises 16 residues. The CDR3 nucleotides read TGTGCCAGCAGCTTAATTTCCGACAGGGGGAGGGATGAGCAGTTCTTC. It yields the protein CASSLISDRGRDEQFF.

The V call is TRBV6-1, the J call TRBJ1-5; a weak D match, TRBD1 (5 bases). The CDR3 totals 15 residues. Germline loops: CDR1 MNHNS, CDR2 SASEGT. The CDR3 sequence: CAVQVRVKGGQPQHF. DNA of the CDR3: TGTGCTGTACAGGTGAGAGTTAAAGGAGGCCAGCCCCAGCATTTT.

The chain has TRBV2 and TRBJ2-1; 7 bases align to TRBD2. V lost 8 bases, J lost 15 bases, and 10 bases stayed unmatched. Germline V lookup: CDR1 SNHLY, CDR2 FYNNEI. There are 11 residues in the CDR3. CDR3 in amino acids: CASGIRLAPFF. CDR3 DNA: TGTGCCAGCGGGATTCGACTAGCACCGTTCTTC. The variable domain in full, with the rest retrieved from reference TRBV2 and TRBJ2-1, is EPEVTQTPSHQVTQMGQEVILRCVPISNHLYFYWYRQILGQKVEFLVSFYNNEISEKSEIFDDQFSVERPDGSNFTLKIRSTKLEDSAMYFCASGIRLAPFFGPGTRLTVL.

The V and J genes are TRBV5-1 and TRBJ1-3; D unresolved. Between the trimmed V and J ends, which lost 1 base and 3 bases, there was a span of 8 bases. CDR1 SGHRS and CDR2 YFSETQ come from the germline V gene. The CDR3 is 14 residues long. The CDR3 DNA sequence: TGCGCCAGCAGCTTGAATGCGGGTGGAAACACCATATATTTT. Translating gives CASSLNAGGNTIYF. Together with reference TRBV5-1 and TRBJ1-3, the CDR3 gives the full variable domain: KAGVTQTPRYLIKTRGQQVTLSCSPISGHRSVSWYQQTPGQGLQFLFEYFSETQRNKGNFPGRFSGRQFSNSRSEMNVSTLELGDSALYLCASSLNAGGNTIYFGEGSWLTVV.

The chain carries TRBV6-1 and TRBJ2-7; weak D call: TRBD1 (5 bases). The V gene lost 2 bases and the J gene lost 3 bases, with 8 bases spanning the gap. The length of the CDR3 is 13 residues. Germline CDR1 reads MNHNS; CDR2 reads SASEGT. The DNA of the CDR3 is TGTGCCAGCAGTGAAACGCAGGGCTACGAGCAGTACTTC. This codes for CASSETQGYEQYF.

The chain carries TRBV15 and TRBJ2-5; the match to TRBD1 covers 8 bases. CDR3 length equals 16 residues. The junction had 5 bases not matched to a gene; V was cut back by 0 bases and J by 2 bases. Germline loops: CDR1 LNHNV, CDR2 YYDKDF (reference sequence). CDR3 region: CATSRDQGARQETQYF. CDR3 DNA sequence: TGTGCCACCAGCAGAGACCAGGGGGCGAGGCAAGAGACCCAGTACTTC.

The chain joins TRBV2 to TRBJ2-1, with D perhaps matching TRBD1 (6 bases). Germline V gives CDR1 SNHLY, CDR2 FYNNEI. V lost 1 base and J 2 bases, leaving 9 bases between the germline ends. The CDR3 is made up of 15 amino acids. The CDR3 coding sequence is TGTGCCAGCAGTGAAGGGGACATCCCCTACAATGAGCAGTTCTTC. It codes for CASSEGDIPYNEQFF.

The CDR3 is CASRIRQGLSAFF. CDR3 in DNA: TGTGCCAGCAGAATTCGACAGGGTTTATCTGCTTTCTTT. The rearrangement uses TRBV6-5 and TRBJ1-1, with 7 bases fitting TRBD1. The CDR3 is made up of 13 amino acids. The germline V gene has CDR1 MNHEY and CDR2 SVGAGI. V lost 6 bases and J lost 11; bases outside the gene matches: 12.

The CDR3 sequence is CASSLIGNTIYF. As DNA, the CDR3 is TGCGCCAGCAGCTTGATCGGAAACACCATATATTTT. J is TRBJ1-3 and V is TRBV5-1; no clear D. Germline V gene lookup returns CDR1 SGHRS and CDR2 YFSETQ. Trimming left V 1 base short and J 4 bases short, with 3 bases between. The CDR3 covers 12 residues.

This clone is a singleton in its sample. The V gene is TRBV27, the J gene TRBJ2-3, with 13 bases lining up with TRBD2. The germline CDR1 and CDR2 sequences are MNHEY and SMNVEV (reference sequence). After removal of 7 bases from V and 1 base from J, the junction contained 11 bases not matched to a gene. This CDR3 has 18 amino acids. CDR3 sequence: CASTLRTSGGLGTDTQYF. CDR3 sequence (DNA): TGTGCCAGCACCCTACGGACTAGCGGGGGTTTGGGCACAGATACGCAGTATTTT.

This chain connects TRBV5-1 to TRBJ2-3, with 7 bases matching TRBD1. Unmatched junction bases numbered 5, after V lost 0 bases and J lost 4 bases. This CDR3 is built from 15 residues. The germline gives CDR1 SGHRS, CDR2 YFSETQ. The CDR3 bases are TGCGCCAGCAGCTTGGGGACAGGTCCCTCAGATACGCAGTATTTT. Translated: CASSLGTGPSDTQYF. Supplemented by reference TRBV5-1 and TRBJ2-3, the full variable domain reads KAGVTQTPRYLIKTRGQQVTLSCSPISGHRSVSWYQQTPGQGLQFLFEYFSETQRNKGNFPGRFSGRQFSNSRSEMNVSTLELGDSALYLCASSLGTGPSDTQYFGPGTRLTVL.

V gene TRBV27 combines with J gene TRBJ1-6, with D perhaps TRBD1 (5 bases). Trimming removed 2 bases at V and 4 bases at J, with 15 bases between. CDR1 and CDR2 from the germline V gene are MNHEY and SMNVEV (reference sequence). The CDR3 totals 17 residues. The DNA for the CDR3 is TGTGCCAGCAGTTTAAGGGAACCAGGGCGGTATAATTCACCCCTCCACTTT. It codes for CASSLREPGRYNSPLHF.

The chain has TRBV6-1 and TRBJ1-2; 7 nucleotides align to TRBD1. The CDR3 totals 13 residues. V was pared by 6 bases and J by 4 bases, with 5 bases of the junction left unmatched. Germline assignment: CDR1 MNHNS and CDR2 SASEGT. The CDR3, as DNA: TGTGCCAGCAGGAGACAGGGTAGCTATGGCTACACCTTC. Protein product: CASRRQGSYGYTF.

The V gene is TRBV7-2, the J gene TRBJ1-5, with D possibly matching TRBD1 (6 bases). The V and J ends lost 5 bases and 5 bases respectively, with 13 bases between them. This CDR3 has 14 residues. Germline CDR1 SGHTA, CDR2 FQGNSA. CDR3: CASSLTGSHQPQHF. The CDR3 nucleotides read TGTGCCAGCAGCCTTACAGGGTCCCATCAGCCCCAGCATTTT.

This chain uses TRBV19 with TRBJ2-1; D unclear. CDR1 is LNHDA and CDR2 is SQIVND in the germline V gene (reference sequence). The V end lost 7 bases, the J end lost 0 bases, and 10 bases lay between the germline ends. The CDR3 runs 14 residues. CDR3 bases: TGTGCCAGTAATTGGCGGAGCTCCTACAATGAGCAGTTCTTC. Translating it yields CASNWRSSYNEQFF.

This rearrangement joins TRBV15 to TRBJ2-2; D is unresolved. The germline gives CDR1 LNHNV, CDR2 YYDKDF (reference sequence). V gave up 1 base and J gave up 6 bases, with 6 bases separating them. This CDR3 region has 13 residues. The CDR3 DNA reads as TGTGCCACCAGCAGAGTCGAGCCCGGGGAGCTGTTTTTT. Its translation: CATSRVEPGELFF.

The genes are TRBV12-5 and TRBJ1-5; 8 bases align to TRBD1. Trimming cost V 7 bases and J 9 bases; bases outside gene matches: 5. CDR1 is LGHNT, CDR2 FRNRAP, per germline. The CDR3 covers 12 residues. In DNA, the CDR3 is TGTGCTAGTGCCACAGGGGGGGGGCCCCAGCATTTT. It yields the protein CASATGGGPQHF.

The rearrangement joins TRBV10-3 to TRBJ1-2, with D possibly TRBD1 on 5 matching bases. V dropped 2 bases and J dropped 8 bases, with 15 bases sitting between them. From germline, CDR1 is ENHRY and CDR2 SYGVKD. This CDR3 is built from 14 residues. The CDR3 here is CAISEAGDGGGYTF. CDR3 DNA: TGTGCCATCAGTGAGGCTGGGGACGGAGGGGGCTACACCTTC.

The rearrangement uses TRBV7-2 and TRBJ2-1; D is ambiguous. Looked up from germline, CDR1 is SGHTA and CDR2 is FQGNSA. The CDR3 spans 13 residues. V lost 2 bases to trimming and J lost 8 bases, with 10 bases between them. The CDR3 loop is CASSLSKGDEQFF. DNA for the CDR3: TGTGCCAGCAGCTTATCAAAGGGCGATGAGCAGTTCTTC. The full variable domain, its missing parts supplied by reference TRBV7-2 and TRBJ2-1, is GAGVSQSPSNKVTEKGKDVELRCDPISGHTALYWYRQSLGQGLEFLIYFQGNSAPDKSGLPSDRFSAERTGGSVSTLTIQRTQQEDSAVYLCASSLSKGDEQFFGPGTRLTVL.

This rearrangement joins TRBV11-3 to TRBJ2-3, with a tentative D call TRBD1 (6 bases). The germline CDR1 and CDR2 sequences are SGHNT and YENEEA. The CDR3 totals 15 residues. Trimming cost V 5 bases and J 4 bases, with 16 bases left between them. CDR3 in amino acids: CASSVQGQGSDTQYF. The DNA for the CDR3 is TGTGCCAGCAGCGTACAGGGCCAGGGGTCAGATACGCAGTATTTT. Full variable domain (remainder filled in from reference TRBV11-3 and TRBJ2-3): EAGVVQSPRYKIIEKKQPVAFWCNPISGHNTLYWYLQNLGQGPELLIRYENEEAVDDSQLPKDRFSAERLKGVDSTLKIQPAELGDSAVYLCASSVQGQGSDTQYFGPGTRLTVL.